Here is one TCR beta chain with its context. Allocation to cohorts depended on clinical history reported by the participants. Recovered status applied to Cohort 3 donors who had two consecutive negative PCRs. It also applied to those with clearance or with symptom resolution. Germline assignment: CDR1 LNHDA and CDR2 SQIVND (reference sequence). Trimming cost V 7 bases and J 1 base; bases outside gene matches: 3. The CDR3 consists of 14 residues. The data were taken from a study of blood T cell repertoires in COVID-19. Study background: Researchers got acute and convalescent COVID-19 samples from the United States, Italy and Spain. Sources were T cells, B-cell-depleted T cells, or PBMCs; the material itself was cDNA or gDNA.

This table comes from immunoSEQ multiplex PCR, and its TCRdb copy is limited to in-frame clones, with some not included. The sample carries roughly 250,000 clones, around 85% recorded once. V usage is TRBV19 and J usage is TRBJ1-1; 10 nucleotides line up with TRBD1. The source material was PBMCs or T cells enriched from blood (not recorded which). This TCR came from a woman aged 25 to 39 who had recovered from COVID-19. The CDR3 loop is CASIRQGANTEAFF. Written as DNA, the CDR3 is TGTGCCAGTATCCGACAGGGGGCGAACACTGAAGCTTTCTTT.